The T cell receptor beta chain described here comes from a study of blood T cells in healthy people across ages. Study-level results: With age, beta diversity per million T cells declined roughly linearly, significantly by approximately 41. Researchers judged that diversity estimates from one million T cells fell short of true values.

Donors ranged from roughly 6 to 90 years old and were healthy Caucasians in Russia. Researchers report isolating at least 6 million PBMCs per sample. PCR was performed a second time for about 6 to 11 cycles using a sample-barcoded 5' primer and a J-beta primer mix. TCRdb itself ran the 5' RACE reads through MiXCR, one entry per CDR3 protein. Here the sample spans about 1.4 million distinct CDR3 sequences, approximately 59% being singletons. Notes on this clonotype: Its antigen is unknown.

This CDR3 contains 15 residues. CDR1 and CDR2 (germline): DFQATT, SNEGSKA (reference sequence). V lost 5 bases, J lost 6 bases, and 5 bases stayed unmatched. This TCR was sampled from a man younger than 35 in good health. The rearrangement joins TRBV20-1 to TRBJ2-3; 16 positions agree with TRBD2. The sequencing input was blood. The CDR3 bases are TGCAGTGCTGGGGGACTAGCGGGGGGGCATGATACGCAGTATTTT. Translating it yields CSAGGLAGGHDTQYF.